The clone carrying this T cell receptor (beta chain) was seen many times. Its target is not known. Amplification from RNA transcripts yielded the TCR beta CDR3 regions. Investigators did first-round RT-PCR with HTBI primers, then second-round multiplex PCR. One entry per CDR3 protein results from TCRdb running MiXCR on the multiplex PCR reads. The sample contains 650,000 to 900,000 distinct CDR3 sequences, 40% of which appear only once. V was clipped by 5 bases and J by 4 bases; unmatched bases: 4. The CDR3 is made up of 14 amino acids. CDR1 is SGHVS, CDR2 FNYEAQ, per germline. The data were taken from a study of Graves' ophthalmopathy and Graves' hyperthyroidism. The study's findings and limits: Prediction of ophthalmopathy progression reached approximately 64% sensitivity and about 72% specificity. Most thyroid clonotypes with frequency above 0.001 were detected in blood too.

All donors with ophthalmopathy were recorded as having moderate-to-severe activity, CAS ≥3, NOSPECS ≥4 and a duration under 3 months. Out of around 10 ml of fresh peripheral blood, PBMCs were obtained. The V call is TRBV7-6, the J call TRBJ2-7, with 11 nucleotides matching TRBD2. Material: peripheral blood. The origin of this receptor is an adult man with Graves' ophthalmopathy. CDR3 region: CASSATSGTYEQYF. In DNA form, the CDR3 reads TGTGCCAGCAGCGCGACTAGCGGGACTTACGAGCAGTACTTC.